Listed below are T cell receptor beta chains from one sample, sequenced in a study of T cell repertoires in cytomegalovirus infection. TCRdb used MiXCR to reprocess the reads, holding one entry per CDR3 protein. This sample has some 250,000 distinct CDR3 sequences, with approximately 9% found just once. The sequencing sample was made of PBMCs. The receptors derive from a human donor in good health (CMV status not recorded). Some clones in this sample may be carry-over from other donors' samples. Each CDR3 is given with its conserved first and last residue. A D gene is named only where the DNA matches it firmly. Size is stated for part of the rows, as once, few or many counts, or as a class when the clone is expanded.

clone size	D gene	V gene	J gene	CDR3 DNA	CDR3 protein
.	.	TRBV11-1	TRBJ2-3	TGTGCCAGCAGCTTAGTGGACGGCTTCACAGATACGCAGTATTTT	CASSLVDGFTDTQYF
many	TRBD2	TRBV6-5	TRBJ2-5	TGTGCCAGCAGTTACTCGACTAGCGGGGGGGGAGAGACCCAGTACTTC	CASSYSTSGGGETQYF
many	TRBD2	TRBV7-2	TRBJ2-2	TGTGCCAGCAGGACTAGCTCGGTCGACACCGGGGAGCTGTTTTTT	CASRTSSVDTGELFF
.	TRBD2	TRBV19	TRBJ2-2	TGTGCCAGTAGTATATCTAGCGGGAGGGCCGGGGAGCTGTTTTTT	CASSISSGRAGELFF
many	TRBD1	TRBV7-9	TRBJ1-2	TGTGCCAGCAGCACGTGGACAGGGGGTTCGAGAGACTATGGCTACACCTTC	CASSTWTGGSRDYGYTF
.	.	TRBV6-5	TRBJ1-4	TGTGCCAGCAGATCCGGACAGATACTTAATGAAAAACTGTTTTTT	CASRSGQILNEKLFF
.	.	TRBV7-2	TRBJ2-7	TGTGCCAGCAGGCTCTCCGGGGGGCTCCCTACCTACGAGCAGTACTTC	CASRLSGGLPTYEQYF
few	.	TRBV2	TRBJ2-6	TGTGCCAGCAGGTTGAAGACAGTCAACGTCCTGACTTTC	CASRLKTVNVLTF
many	TRBD1	TRBV15	TRBJ2-7	TGTGCCACCAGCAGAGATACCCAAGGACAGGGCTTCGAGCAGTACTTC	CATSRDTQGQGFEQYF
many	TRBD1	TRBV12-3/TRBV12-4	TRBJ1-2	TGTGCCAGCAGACCGACAGGGGGCTGGTCTAACTATGGCTACACCTTC	CASRPTGGWSNYGYTF
many	.	TRBV7-2	TRBJ1-1	TGTGCCAGCAGCCTAGCAATTACAGGGACCACTGAAGCTTTCTTT	CASSLAITGTTEAFF
many	.	TRBV7-2	TRBJ2-2	TGTGCCAGCAGCTTAGGCTCTACCACTACCGGGGAGCTGTTTTTT	CASSLGSTTTGELFF
few	TRBD1	TRBV28	TRBJ1-1	TGTGCCAGCATCACCGACAGGGTAGACACTGAAGCTTTCTTT	CASITDRVDTEAFF
few	.	TRBV19	TRBJ1-4	TGTGCCAGTAGTTCTAGGGGACATCGAGGTGAAAAACTGTTTTTT	CASSSRGHRGEKLFF
.	.	TRBV3-1	TRBJ2-7	TGTGCCAGCAGCCGCGGATCAGTGGACGAGCAGTACTTC	CASSRGSVDEQYF
many	TRBD2	TRBV6-1	TRBJ2-1	TGTGCCAGCATCACCAGCGGGGGGCATGGTGAGCAGTTCTTC	CASITSGGHGEQFF
few	.	TRBV7-3	TRBJ1-1	TGTGCCAGCAGCCGAACCGGGGCGGGTGAAGCTTTCTTT	CASSRTGAGEAFF
many	.	TRBV7-6	TRBJ1-1	TGTGCCAGCAGCTTAGAAAGGGGACGACCGAACACTGAAGCTTTCTTT	CASSLERGRPNTEAFF
.	TRBD2	TRBV20-1	TRBJ2-7	TGCAGTGCTAGAGATGAGACTAGCGGGAGAAGGACCTACGAGCAGTACTTC	CSARDETSGRRTYEQYF
.	.	TRBV14	TRBJ1-6	TGTGCCAGCAGCCAAGAATTTCTTCGTTCACCCCTCCACTTT	CASSQEFLRSPLHF
.	TRBD2	TRBV20-1	TRBJ2-5	TGCAGTGCTAGACCTGCTAGCGGGAGTTATGAGACCCAGTACTTC	CSARPASGSYETQYF
.	.	TRBV19	TRBJ2-3	TGTGCCAGTAGTATAACCTCCTCAGGGCCCACAGATACGCAGTATTTT	CASSITSSGPTDTQYF
.	.	TRBV4-3	TRBJ2-6	TGCGCCAGCAGCCAAGATTGGGATGGGGGGAGCTCTGGGGCCAACGTCCTGACTTTC	CASSQDWDGGSSGANVLTF
many	.	TRBV4-3	TRBJ2-7	TGCGCCAGCAGCCAAGATCGGAACCCCTACGAGCAGTACTTC	CASSQDRNPYEQYF
many	.	TRBV7-9	TRBJ1-1	TGTGCCAGCAGCGAATCCGCGAACACTGAAGCTTTCTTT	CASSESANTEAFF
many	TRBD1	TRBV2	TRBJ2-1	TGTGCCAGCATGAGAGACAGGGGGCTTTCGTTTGAGCAGTTCTTC	CASMRDRGLSFEQFF
many	.	TRBV7-9	TRBJ1-3	TGTGCCAGCAGCTTAGCGGAGGGTGCTGGAAACACCATATATTTT	CASSLAEGAGNTIYF
many	TRBD2	TRBV7-6	TRBJ2-1	TGTGCCAGCAGCTTAACTAGCGGCTACAATGAGCAGTTCTTC	CASSLTSGYNEQFF
many	.	TRBV20-1	TRBJ2-1	TGCAGTGCTAGGGGGGAGATTAACAATGAGCAGTTCTTC	CSARGEINNEQFF
many	.	TRBV12-3/TRBV12-4	TRBJ1-3	TGTGCCAGCAGTGGGGGGGGCAGTTTCTCTGGAAACACCATATATTTT	CASSGGGSFSGNTIYF
.	.	TRBV18	TRBJ1-2	TGTGCCAGCTCACCAGAGTCGAACTATGGCTACACCTTC	CASSPESNYGYTF
few	TRBD1	TRBV30	TRBJ1-1	TGTGCCTGGAGTTTGGGACAGGGGTCCGAAGCTTTCTTT	CAWSLGQGSEAFF
many	.	TRBV7-2	TRBJ2-7	TGTGCCAGCAGCTCCACTTTTCTCGGGACACCTCTTTGGGACTACGAGCAGTACTTC	CASSSTFLGTPLWDYEQYF
once	TRBD1	TRBV16	TRBJ1-4	TGTGCCAGCCGGGACAGAGGATCTTTAAATGAAAAACTGTTTTTT	CASRDRGSLNEKLFF
many	TRBD2	TRBV27	TRBJ2-7	TGTGCCAGCAGTCGTCCCGGGACTAGCGGGAGGCACGAGCAGTACTTC	CASSRPGTSGRHEQYF
.	TRBD1	TRBV7-8	TRBJ1-3	TGTGCCAGCAGCTTAGCAGCAGGGGGGGTAGACACCATATATTTT	CASSLAAGGVDTIYF
few	TRBD2	TRBV7-2	TRBJ2-7	TGTGCCAGCAGTCCGACTAGCCAGACGCCCTACGAGCAGTACTTC	CASSPTSQTPYEQYF
many	TRBD2	TRBV20-1	TRBJ2-3	TGCAGTGCTGCACCGACTAGCGGGAGGGGTTCTAGCACAGATACGCAGTATTTT	CSAAPTSGRGSSTDTQYF
.	.	TRBV27	TRBJ1-1	TGTGCCAGCAGTCCAAATGGTGGGAACACTGAAGCTTTCTTT	CASSPNGGNTEAFF